This entry lists 12 T cell receptor beta chains sequenced from one sample in a study of T-cell reconstitution after alpha-beta-depleted transplantation in children. Unique molecular identifiers were incorporated into the prepared TCRbeta library. MiXCR was run by TCRdb on the PCR reads, yielding one entry per CDR3 protein. The sample carries about 580,000 distinct CDR3 sequences, 25% to 30% recorded once. The specimen comprised PBMCs, sampled before TCRalphabeta/CD19-depleted stem cell transplant. These receptors were collected from a boy under two years old with Wiskott-Aldrich syndrome, due to receive a stem cell transplant.

This clonotype was seen more than once but under ten times. This chain joins TRBV12-3 or TRBV12-4 and TRBJ2-7; D might be TRBD1 (6 bases). V was pared by 6 bases and J by 3 bases, with 18 bases between. CDR3 length: 15 residues. The CDR3 nucleotides are TGTGCCAGCAGGCTAAACCCGGACAGATACTACGAGCAGTACTTC. Translated, it gives CASRLNPDRYYEQYF.

The sample holds a few counts of this clonotype. The chain has TRBV9 and TRBJ1-6; D is ambiguous. The germline V gene has CDR1 SGDLS and CDR2 YYNGEE. This CDR3 has 14 amino acids. V was shortened by 0 bases and J by 2 bases, with 3 bases between the two germline ends. The CDR3 sequence is CASSVGAYNSPLHF. Written as DNA, the CDR3 is TGTGCCAGCAGCGTAGGGGCCTATAATTCACCCCTCCACTTT.

The chain has TRBV20-1 and TRBJ2-3, with D possibly being TRBD2 (6 bases). This CDR3 is 16 amino acids long. Germline V gives CDR1 DFQATT, CDR2 SNEGSKA (reference sequence). Trimming took 0 bases from V and 1 from J, leaving 14 bases between them. CDR3 nucleotide sequence: TGCAGTGCTAGAGATCCCCGACTAGGAGGCACAGATACGCAGTATTTT. This gives the protein CSARDPRLGGTDTQYF.

V and J are TRBV7-4 and TRBJ1-2, with D tentatively TRBD1 (5 bases). With 5 bases removed from V and 7 bases from J, the gap between germline ends came to 14 bases. The CDR3 extends over 13 amino acids. Germline CDR1 and CDR2: SGHVT and SQSDAQ. This CDR3 reads CASSLVGASGYTF. CDR3 in DNA: TGTGCCAGCAGCCTAGTCGGGGCCTCTGGCTACACCTTC.

There are a few counts of this clonotype. The chain combines TRBV5-1 with TRBJ1-1, with D hard to call. This CDR3 is built from 13 residues. From germline, CDR1 is SGHRS and CDR2 YFSETQ. V was cut by 2 bases and J by 3 bases, with 8 bases left in between. CDR3 nucleotide sequence: TGCGCCAGCAGCTTAGAATTTCACACTGAAGCTTTCTTT. This sequence encodes CASSLEFHTEAFF.

The chain joins TRBV20-1 to TRBJ2-5; 10 bases fit TRBD2. Unmatched junction bases numbered 7, after V lost 5 bases and J lost 4 bases. The CDR3 has 14 residues. Germline loops: CDR1 DFQATT, CDR2 SNEGSKA (reference sequence). The CDR3 bases are TGCAGTGCTGGGCCACTAGCGGGAATAGAGACCCAGTACTTC. Translating it yields CSAGPLAGIETQYF.

This clonotype was seen many times. J is TRBJ2-1 and V is TRBV9; 8 bases are a match to TRBD1. Germline-derived CDR1 and CDR2 are SGDLS and YYNGEE. Losses at the gene ends were 2 bases for V and 10 bases for J; bases not matched to a gene: 8. The CDR3 extends over 14 amino acids. The CDR3: CASSVTGDAPEQFF. In nucleotides, the CDR3 is TGTGCCAGCAGCGTGACAGGGGATGCTCCCGAGCAGTTCTTC. Filled out from reference TRBV9 and TRBJ2-1, the complete variable domain reads DSGVTQTPKHLITATGQRVTLRCSPRSGDLSVYWYQQSLDQGLQFLIQYYNGEERAKGNILERFSAQQFPDLHSELNLSSLELGDSALYFCASSVTGDAPEQFFGPGTRLTVL.

The CDR3 sequence: CSVDWGWGDEAFF. DNA for the CDR3: TGCAGCGTTGATTGGGGATGGGGAGATGAAGCTTTCTTT. V usage is TRBV29-1 and J usage is TRBJ1-1; no clear D gene. Deletions cut 3 bases from V and 7 bases from J, with 15 bases between. Germline-derived CDR1 and CDR2 are SQVTM and ANQGSEA. This CDR3 comprises 13 residues.

The chain combines TRBV5-6 with TRBJ1-1, with 10 positions matching TRBD1. V lost 4 bases to trimming and J lost 5 bases; unmatched junction nucleotides: 5. Germline CDR1 and CDR2: SGHDT and YYEEEE. The CDR3 is made up of 14 amino acids. The CDR3 DNA sequence: TGTGCCAGCAGCCCGGACAGGGGGAGAACTGAAGCTTTCTTT. Its translation: CASSPDRGRTEAFF.

The chain links TRBV20-1 to TRBJ2-1; 10 bases map to TRBD2. V shed 2 bases and J 0 bases; nucleotides not matched to a gene: 4. The CDR3 totals 16 residues. The germline V gene has CDR1 DFQATT and CDR2 SNEGSKA (reference sequence). In DNA, the CDR3 is TGCAGTGCTAGATCGGCTAGCGGGAGCTCCTACAATGAGCAGTTCTTC. This codes for CSARSASGSSYNEQFF.

The V call is TRBV28, the J call TRBJ1-1, with D possibly TRBD1 on 5 matching bases. Trimming cost V 10 bases and J 13 bases, with 16 bases left between them. The CDR3 consists of 10 residues. Per germline, CDR1 MDHEN and CDR2 SYDVKM. CDR3 DNA: TGTGCCACCGGGACGTCTTTTGGTTTCTTT. This encodes CATGTSFGFF.

V is TRBV5-1 and J is TRBJ1-1, with TRBD1 matching 8 bases. Germline V lookup: CDR1 SGHRS, CDR2 YFSETQ. The V and J ends lost 3 bases and 3 bases, in that order; junction bases with no gene match: 4. The CDR3 contains 14 residues. The CDR3 here is CASSWTGPYTEAFF. CDR3 DNA sequence: TGCGCCAGCAGCTGGACAGGGCCATACACTGAAGCTTTCTTT.